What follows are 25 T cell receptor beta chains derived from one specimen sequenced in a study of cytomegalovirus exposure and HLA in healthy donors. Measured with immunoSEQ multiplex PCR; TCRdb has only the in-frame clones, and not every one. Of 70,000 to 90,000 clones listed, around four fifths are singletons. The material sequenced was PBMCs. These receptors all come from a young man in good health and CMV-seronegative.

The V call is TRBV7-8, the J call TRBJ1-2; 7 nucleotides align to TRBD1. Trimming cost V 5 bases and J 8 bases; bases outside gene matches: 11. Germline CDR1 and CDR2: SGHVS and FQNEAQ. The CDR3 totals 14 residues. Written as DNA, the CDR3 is TGTGCCAGCAGCCTAAGGAGCACAGGGGAGGGCTACACCTTC. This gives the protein CASSLRSTGEGYTF.

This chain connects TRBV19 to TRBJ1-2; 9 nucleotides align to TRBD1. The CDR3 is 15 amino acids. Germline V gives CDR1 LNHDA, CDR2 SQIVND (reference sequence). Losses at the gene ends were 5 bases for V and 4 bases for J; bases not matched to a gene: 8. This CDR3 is CASSPRTGDAYGYTF. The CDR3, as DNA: TGTGCCAGTAGTCCCCGGACAGGGGATGCCTATGGCTACACCTTC.

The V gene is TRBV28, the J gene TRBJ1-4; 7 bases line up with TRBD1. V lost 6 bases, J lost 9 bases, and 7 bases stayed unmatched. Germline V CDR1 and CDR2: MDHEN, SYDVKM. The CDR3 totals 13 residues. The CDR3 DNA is TGTGCCAGCAGCCTCCCGGGACAGAAAAAACTGTTTTTT. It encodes CASSLPGQKKLFF.

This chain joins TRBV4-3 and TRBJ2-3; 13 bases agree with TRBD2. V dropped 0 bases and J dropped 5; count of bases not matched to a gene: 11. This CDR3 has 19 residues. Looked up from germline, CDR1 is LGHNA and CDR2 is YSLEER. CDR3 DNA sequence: TGCGCCAGCAGCCAAGATTTGGTAATCGGACTAGCGGGGGAAGATACGCAGTATTTT. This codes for CASSQDLVIGLAGEDTQYF.

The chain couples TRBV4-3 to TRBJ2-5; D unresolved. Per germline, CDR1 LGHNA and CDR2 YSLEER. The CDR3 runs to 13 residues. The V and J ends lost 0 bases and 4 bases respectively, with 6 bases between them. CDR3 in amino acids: CASSQDYSETQYF. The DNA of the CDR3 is TGCGCCAGCAGCCAAGATTATTCAGAGACCCAGTACTTC.

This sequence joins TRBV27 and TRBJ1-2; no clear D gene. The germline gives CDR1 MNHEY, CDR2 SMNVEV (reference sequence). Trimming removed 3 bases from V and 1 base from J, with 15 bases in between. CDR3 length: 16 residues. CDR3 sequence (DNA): TGTGCCAGCAGTTTCGACCGGGAGCCCTTTAACTATGGCTACACCTTC. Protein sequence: CASSFDREPFNYGYTF.

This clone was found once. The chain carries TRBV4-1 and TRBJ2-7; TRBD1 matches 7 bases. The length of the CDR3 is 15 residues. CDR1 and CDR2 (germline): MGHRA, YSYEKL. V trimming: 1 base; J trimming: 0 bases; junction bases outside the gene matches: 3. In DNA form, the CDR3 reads TGCGCCAGCAGCCAAGGTGAGGGGGCCTCCTACGAGCAGTACTTC. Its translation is CASSQGEGASYEQYF.

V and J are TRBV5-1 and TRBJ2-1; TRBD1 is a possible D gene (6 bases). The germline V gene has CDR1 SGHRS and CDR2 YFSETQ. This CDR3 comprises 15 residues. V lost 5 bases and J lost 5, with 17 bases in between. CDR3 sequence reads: CASRTNRDNNNEQFF. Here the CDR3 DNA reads TGCGCCAGCAGGACGAACCGGGACAATAACAATGAGCAGTTCTTC.

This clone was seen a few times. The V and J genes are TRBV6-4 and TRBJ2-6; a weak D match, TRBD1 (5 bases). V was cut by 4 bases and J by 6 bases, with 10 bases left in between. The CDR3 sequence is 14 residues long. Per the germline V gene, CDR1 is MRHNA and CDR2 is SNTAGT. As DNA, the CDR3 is TGTGCCAGCAGTGCAGACGGACAGGCCAACGTCCTGACTTTC. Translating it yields CASSADGQANVLTF.

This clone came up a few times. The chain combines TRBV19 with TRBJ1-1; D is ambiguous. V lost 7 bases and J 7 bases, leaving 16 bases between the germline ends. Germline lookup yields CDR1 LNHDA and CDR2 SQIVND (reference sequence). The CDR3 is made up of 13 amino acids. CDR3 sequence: CASTGRGHGEAFF. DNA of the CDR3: TGTGCCAGTACTGGGCGCGGGCATGGTGAAGCTTTCTTT.

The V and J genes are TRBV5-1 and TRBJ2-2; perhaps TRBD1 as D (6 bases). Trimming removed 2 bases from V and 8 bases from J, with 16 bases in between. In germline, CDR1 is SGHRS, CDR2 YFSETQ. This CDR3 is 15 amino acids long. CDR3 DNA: TGCGCCAGCAGCTTAGCTGTGGGGGCATTGGGGGAGCTGTTTTTT. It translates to CASSLAVGALGELFF.

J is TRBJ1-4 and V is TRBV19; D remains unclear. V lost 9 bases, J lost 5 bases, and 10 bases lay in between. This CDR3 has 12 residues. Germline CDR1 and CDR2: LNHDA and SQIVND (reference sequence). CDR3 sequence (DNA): TGTGCCAGCCGGGTCGGAAATGAAAAACTGTTTTTT. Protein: CASRVGNEKLFF.

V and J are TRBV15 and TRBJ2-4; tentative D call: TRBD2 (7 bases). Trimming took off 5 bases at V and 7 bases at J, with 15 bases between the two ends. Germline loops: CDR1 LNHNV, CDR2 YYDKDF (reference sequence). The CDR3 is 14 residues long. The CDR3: CATSAPGGPNIQYF. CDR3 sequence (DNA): TGTGCCACCAGCGCTCCCGGGGGGCCGAACATTCAGTACTTC.

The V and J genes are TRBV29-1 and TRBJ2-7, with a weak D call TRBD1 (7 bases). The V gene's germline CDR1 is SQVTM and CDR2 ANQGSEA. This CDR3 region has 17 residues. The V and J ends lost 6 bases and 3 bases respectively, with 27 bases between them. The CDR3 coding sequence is TGCAGCGTCGCTCCTCCAAGCAGAGGGGGCGGGATCTACGAGCAGTACTTC. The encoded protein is CSVAPPSRGGGIYEQYF.

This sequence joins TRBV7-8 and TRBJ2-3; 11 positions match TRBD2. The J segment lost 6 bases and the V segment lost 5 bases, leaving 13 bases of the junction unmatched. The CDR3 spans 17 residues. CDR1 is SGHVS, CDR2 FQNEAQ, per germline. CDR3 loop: CASSPIGLAGGTDTQYF. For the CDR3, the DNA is TGTGCCAGCAGCCCCATTGGGCTAGCGGGAGGTACGGATACGCAGTATTTT.

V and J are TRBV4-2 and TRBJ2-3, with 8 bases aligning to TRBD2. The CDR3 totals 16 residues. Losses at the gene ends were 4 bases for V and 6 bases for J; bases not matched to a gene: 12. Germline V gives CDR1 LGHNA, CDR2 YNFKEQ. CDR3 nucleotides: TGTGCCAGCAGCCCTTCACGGACTAGCCCATCGGATACGCAGTATTTT. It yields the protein CASSPSRTSPSDTQYF.

The CDR3 loop reads CASSFQDRGRETQYF. DNA for the CDR3: TGCGCCAGCAGCTTTCAGGACAGGGGGCGAGAGACCCAGTACTTC. This chain connects TRBV5-1 to TRBJ2-5; 11 bases are a match to TRBD1. V dropped 2 bases and J dropped 4; count of bases not matched to a gene: 4. From germline, CDR1 is SGHRS and CDR2 YFSETQ. The length of the CDR3 is 15 residues.

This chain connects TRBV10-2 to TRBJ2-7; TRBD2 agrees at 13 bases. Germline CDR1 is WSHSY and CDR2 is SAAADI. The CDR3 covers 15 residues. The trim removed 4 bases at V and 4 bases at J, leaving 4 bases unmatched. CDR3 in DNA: TGCGCCAGCAGTGGACTAGCGGGGGGATCGTACGAGCAGTACTTC. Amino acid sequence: CASSGLAGGSYEQYF.

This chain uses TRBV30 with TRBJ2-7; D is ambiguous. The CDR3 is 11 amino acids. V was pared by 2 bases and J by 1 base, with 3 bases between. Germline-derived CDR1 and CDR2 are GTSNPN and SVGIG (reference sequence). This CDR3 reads CAWSTSYEQYF. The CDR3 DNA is TGTGCCTGGAGTACATCCTACGAGCAGTACTTC.

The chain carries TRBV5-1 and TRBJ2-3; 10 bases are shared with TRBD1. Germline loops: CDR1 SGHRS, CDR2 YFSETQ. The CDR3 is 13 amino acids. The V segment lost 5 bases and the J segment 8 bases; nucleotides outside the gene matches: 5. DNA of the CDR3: TGCGCCAGCAGGGGGACAGGGGAGATTACGCAGTATTTT. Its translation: CASRGTGEITQYF.

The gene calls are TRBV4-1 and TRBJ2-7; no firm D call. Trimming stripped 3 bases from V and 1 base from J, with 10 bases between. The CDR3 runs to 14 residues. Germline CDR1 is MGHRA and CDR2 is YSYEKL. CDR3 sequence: CASSQPWQSYEQYF. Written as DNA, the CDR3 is TGCGCCAGCAGCCAGCCTTGGCAGTCCTACGAGCAGTACTTC.

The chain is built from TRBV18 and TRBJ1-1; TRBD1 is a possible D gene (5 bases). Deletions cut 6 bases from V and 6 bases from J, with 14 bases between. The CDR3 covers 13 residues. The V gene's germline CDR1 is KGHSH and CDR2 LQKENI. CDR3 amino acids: CASSLDSFAEAFF. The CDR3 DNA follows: TGTGCCAGCTCCTTAGACAGTTTCGCTGAAGCTTTCTTT.

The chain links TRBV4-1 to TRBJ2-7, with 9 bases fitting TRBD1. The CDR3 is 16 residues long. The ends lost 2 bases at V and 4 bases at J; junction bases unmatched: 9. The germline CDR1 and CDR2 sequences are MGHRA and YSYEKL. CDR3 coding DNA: TGCGCCAGCAGCCAACCCCGGGCGGGACAGGGTTACGAGCAGTACTTC. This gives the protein CASSQPRAGQGYEQYF.

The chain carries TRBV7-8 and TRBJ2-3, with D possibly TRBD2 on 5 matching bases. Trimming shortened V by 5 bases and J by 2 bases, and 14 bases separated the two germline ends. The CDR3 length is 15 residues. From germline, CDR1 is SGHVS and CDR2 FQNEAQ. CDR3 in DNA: TGTGCCAGCAGCCCAGGACTGTACTTCACAGATACGCAGTATTTT. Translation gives CASSPGLYFTDTQYF.

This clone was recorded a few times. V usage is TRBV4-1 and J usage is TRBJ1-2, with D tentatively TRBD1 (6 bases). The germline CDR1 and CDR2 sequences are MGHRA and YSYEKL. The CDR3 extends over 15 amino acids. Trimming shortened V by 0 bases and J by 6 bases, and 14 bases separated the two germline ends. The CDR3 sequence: CASSQDWTARNGYTF. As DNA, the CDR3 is TGCGCCAGCAGCCAAGATTGGACAGCGAGAAATGGCTACACCTTC.